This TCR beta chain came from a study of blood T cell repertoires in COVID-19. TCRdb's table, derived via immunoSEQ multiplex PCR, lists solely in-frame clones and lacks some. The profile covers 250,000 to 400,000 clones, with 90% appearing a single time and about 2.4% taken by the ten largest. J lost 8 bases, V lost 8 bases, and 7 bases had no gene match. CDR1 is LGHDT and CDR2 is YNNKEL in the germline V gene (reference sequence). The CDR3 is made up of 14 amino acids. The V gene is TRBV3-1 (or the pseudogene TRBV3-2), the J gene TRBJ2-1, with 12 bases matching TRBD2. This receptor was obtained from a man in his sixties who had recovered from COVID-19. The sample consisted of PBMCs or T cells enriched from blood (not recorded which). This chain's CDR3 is CASRERTSGDEQFF. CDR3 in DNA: TGTGCCAGCCGGGAACGGACTAGCGGGGATGAGCAGTTCTTC.